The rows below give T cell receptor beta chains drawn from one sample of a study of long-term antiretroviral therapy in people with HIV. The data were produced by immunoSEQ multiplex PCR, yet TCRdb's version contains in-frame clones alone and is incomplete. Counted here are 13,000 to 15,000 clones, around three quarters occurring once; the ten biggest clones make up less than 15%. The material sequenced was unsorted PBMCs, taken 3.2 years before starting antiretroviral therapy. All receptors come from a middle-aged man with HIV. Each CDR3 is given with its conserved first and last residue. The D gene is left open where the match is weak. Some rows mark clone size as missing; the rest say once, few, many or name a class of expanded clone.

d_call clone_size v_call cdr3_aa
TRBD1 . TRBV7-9 CASSRQGGTEAFF
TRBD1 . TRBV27 CASSPSDRVGGYTF
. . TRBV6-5 CASTVGPYYEQYF
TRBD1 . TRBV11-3 CASSLEDRETEAFF
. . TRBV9 CASSVDGNQPQHF
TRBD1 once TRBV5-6 CASSSTGIWGEQFF
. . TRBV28 CASRQRTAGQYGYTF
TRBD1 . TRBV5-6 CASSLAGGQGSYEQYF
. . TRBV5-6 CASSYREARSYNEQFF
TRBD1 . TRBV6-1 CASSELGTVTYEQYF
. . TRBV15 CATSDGGRGGYTF
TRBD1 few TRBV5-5 CASLFDRGGEQYF
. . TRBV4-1 CASSQVNDPGQFF
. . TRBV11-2 CASSPFVLRAGPNYGYTF
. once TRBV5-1 CASSLEGGPTEQYF
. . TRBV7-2 CASSLAQGGNQPQHF
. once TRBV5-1 CASSFDSGGEKLFF
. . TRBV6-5 CASSREGGYEQYF
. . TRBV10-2 CASLGNERSYTF
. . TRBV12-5 CASAPTGPTERPQHF
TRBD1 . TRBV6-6 CASSEDRGIYYEQYF
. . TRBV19 CASSIDERQGRF
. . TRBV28 CASSPLTLSSYNEQFF
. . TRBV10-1 CASRVDRRGTEAFF
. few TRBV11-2 CASSSRLTGGGYTF
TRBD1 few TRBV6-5 CASSWVTGDKGELFF
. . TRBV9 CASSGARGANEKLFF
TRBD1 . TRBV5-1 CASSLAIGGQESGYTF
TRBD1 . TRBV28 CASSPGQGVWQPQHF
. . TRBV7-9 CASSRRLATNTEAFF